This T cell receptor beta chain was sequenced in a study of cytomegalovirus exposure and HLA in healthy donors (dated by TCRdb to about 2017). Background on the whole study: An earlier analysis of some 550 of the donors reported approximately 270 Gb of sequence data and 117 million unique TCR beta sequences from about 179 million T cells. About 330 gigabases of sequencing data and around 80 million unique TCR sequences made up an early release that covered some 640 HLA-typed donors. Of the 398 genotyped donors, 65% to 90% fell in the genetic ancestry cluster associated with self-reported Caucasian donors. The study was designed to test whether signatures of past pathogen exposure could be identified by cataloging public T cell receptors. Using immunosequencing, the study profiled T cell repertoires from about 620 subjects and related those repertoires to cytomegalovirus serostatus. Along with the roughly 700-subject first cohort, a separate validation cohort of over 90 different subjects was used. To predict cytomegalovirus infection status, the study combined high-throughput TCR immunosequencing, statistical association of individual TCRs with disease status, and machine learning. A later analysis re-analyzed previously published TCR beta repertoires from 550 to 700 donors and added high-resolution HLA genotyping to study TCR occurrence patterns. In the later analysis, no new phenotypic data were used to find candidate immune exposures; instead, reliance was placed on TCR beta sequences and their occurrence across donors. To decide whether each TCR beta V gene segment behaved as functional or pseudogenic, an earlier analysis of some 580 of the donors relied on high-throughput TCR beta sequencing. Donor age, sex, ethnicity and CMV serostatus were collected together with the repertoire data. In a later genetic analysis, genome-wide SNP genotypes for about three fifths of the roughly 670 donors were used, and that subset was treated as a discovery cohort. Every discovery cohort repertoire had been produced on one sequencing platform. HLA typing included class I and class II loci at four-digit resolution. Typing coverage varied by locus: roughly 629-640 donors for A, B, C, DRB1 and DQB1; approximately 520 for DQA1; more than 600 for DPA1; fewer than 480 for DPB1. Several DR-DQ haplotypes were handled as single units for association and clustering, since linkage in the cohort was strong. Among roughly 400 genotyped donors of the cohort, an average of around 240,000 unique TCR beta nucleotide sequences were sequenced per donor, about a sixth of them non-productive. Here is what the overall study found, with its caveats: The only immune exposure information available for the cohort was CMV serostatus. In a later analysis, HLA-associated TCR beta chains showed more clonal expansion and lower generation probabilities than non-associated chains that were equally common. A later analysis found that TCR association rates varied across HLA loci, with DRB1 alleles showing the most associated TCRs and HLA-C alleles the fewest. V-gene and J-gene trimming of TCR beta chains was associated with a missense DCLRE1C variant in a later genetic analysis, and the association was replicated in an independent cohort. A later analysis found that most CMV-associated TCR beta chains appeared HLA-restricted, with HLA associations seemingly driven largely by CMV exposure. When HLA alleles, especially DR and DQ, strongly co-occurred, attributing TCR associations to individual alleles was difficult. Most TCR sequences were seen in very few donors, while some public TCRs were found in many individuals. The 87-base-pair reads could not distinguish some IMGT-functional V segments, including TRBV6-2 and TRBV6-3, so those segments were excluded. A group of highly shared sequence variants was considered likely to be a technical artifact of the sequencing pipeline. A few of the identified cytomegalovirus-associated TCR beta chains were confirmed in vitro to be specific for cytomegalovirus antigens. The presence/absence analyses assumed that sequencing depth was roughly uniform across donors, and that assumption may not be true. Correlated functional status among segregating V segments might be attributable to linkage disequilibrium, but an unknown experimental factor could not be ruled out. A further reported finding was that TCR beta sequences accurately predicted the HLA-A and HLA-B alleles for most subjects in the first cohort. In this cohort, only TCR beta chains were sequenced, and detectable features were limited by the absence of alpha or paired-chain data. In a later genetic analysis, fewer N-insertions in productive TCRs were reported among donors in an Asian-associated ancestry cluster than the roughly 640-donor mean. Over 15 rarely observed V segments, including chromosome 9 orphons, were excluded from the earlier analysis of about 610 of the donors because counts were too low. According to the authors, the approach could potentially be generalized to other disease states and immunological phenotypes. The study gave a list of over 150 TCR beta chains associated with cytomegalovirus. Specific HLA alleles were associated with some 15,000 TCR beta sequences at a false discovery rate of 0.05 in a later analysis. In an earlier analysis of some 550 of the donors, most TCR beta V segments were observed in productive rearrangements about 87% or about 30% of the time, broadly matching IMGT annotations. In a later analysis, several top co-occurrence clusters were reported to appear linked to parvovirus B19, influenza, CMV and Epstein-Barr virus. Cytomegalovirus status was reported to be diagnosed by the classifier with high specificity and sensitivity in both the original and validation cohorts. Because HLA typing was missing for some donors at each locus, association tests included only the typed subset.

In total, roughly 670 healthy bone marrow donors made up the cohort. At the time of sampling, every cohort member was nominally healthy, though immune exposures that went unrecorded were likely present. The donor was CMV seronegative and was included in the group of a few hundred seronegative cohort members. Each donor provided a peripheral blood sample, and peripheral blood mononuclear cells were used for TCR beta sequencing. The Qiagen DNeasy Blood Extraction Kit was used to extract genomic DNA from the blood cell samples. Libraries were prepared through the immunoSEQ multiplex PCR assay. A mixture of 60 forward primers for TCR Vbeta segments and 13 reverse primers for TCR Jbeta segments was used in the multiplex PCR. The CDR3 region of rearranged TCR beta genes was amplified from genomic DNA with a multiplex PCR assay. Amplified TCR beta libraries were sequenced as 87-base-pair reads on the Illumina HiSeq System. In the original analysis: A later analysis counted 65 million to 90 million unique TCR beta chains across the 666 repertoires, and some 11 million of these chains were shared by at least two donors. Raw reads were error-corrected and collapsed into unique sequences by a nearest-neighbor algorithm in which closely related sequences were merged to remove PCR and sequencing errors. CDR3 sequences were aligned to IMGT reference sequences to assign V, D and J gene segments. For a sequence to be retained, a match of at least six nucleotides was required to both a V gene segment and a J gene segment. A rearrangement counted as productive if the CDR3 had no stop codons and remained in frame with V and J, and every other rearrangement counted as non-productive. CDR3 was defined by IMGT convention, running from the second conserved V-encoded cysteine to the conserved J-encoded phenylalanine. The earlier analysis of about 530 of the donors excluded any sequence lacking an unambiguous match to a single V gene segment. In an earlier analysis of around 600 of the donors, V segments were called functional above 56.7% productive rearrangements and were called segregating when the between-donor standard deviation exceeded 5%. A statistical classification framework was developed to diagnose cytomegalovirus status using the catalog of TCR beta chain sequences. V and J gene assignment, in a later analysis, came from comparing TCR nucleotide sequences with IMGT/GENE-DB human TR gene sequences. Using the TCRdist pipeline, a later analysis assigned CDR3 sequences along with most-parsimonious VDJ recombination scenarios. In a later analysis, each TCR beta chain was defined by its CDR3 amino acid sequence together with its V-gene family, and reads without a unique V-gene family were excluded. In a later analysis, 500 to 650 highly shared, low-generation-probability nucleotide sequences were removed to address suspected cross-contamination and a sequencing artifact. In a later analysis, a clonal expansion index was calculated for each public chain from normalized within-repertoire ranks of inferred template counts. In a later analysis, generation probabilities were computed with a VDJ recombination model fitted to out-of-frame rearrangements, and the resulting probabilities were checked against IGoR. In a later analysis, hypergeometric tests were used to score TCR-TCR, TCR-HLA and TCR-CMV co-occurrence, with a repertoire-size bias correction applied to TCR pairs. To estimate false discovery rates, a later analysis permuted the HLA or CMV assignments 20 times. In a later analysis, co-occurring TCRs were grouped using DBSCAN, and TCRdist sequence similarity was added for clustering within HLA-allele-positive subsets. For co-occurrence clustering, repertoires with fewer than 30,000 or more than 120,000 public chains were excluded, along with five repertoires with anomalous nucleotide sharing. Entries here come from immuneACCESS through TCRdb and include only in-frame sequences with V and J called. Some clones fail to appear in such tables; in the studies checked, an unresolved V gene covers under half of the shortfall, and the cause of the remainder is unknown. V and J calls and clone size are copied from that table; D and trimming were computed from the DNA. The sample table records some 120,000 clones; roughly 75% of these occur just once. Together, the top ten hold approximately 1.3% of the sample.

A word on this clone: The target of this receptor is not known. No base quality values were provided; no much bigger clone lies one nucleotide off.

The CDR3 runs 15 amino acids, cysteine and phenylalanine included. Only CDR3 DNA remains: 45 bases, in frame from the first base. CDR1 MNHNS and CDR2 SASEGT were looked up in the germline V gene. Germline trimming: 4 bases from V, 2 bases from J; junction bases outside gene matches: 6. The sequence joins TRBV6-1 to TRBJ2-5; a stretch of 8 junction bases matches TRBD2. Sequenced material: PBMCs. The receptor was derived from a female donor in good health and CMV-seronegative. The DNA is TGTGCCAGCAGTGGGGCCAGCGGGAGACAAGAGACCCAGTACTTC. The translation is CASSGASGRQETQYF.